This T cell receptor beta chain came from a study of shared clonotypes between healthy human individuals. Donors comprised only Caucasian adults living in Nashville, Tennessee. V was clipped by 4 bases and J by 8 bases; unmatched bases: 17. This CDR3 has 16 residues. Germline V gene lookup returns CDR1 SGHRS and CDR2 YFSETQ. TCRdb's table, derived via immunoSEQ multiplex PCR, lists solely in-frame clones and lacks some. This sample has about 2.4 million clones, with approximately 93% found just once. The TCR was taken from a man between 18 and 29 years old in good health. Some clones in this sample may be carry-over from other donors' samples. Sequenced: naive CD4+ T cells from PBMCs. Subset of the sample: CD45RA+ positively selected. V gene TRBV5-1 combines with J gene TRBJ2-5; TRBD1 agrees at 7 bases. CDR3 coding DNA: TGCGCCAGCAGCGCCTTAAACAGGGGAGCTCCGAAAACCCAGTACTTC. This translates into CASSALNRGAPKTQYF.